This T cell receptor (beta chain) is drawn from a study of T cell changes during pregnancy in multiple sclerosis. The repertoire was sequenced with immunoSEQ multiplex PCR; TCRdb's copy has only in-frame clones and lacks some. The sample holds roughly 40,000 clones; about 93% are singletons and the top ten take about 0.45%. The CDR3 contains 12 residues. The germline gives CDR1 MNHEY, CDR2 SVGAGI. The V end lost 4 bases, the J end lost 11 bases, and 14 bases lay between the germline ends. The chain uses TRBV6-5 and TRBJ1-1; D is possibly TRBD1 (6 bases). The receptor's source is a female donor with multiple sclerosis, enrolled in a pregnancy study. The starting material was CD4+ T cells from peripheral blood mononuclear cells, obtained in the third trimester of pregnancy. The CDR3 DNA follows: TGTGCCAGCAGTTCCATACAGGGATCGGCTTTCTTT. It encodes CASSSIQGSAFF.